The rows below give T cell receptor beta chains drawn from one sample of a study of post-analysis software for immune sequencing data. MiXCR, applied by TCRdb to the PCR reads, yields one record per CDR3 protein. The data hold hundreds of thousands of distinct CDR3 sequences, with approximately 60% observed a single time. Material: blood. The receptors originated from a girl aged 2-10 years with multiple sclerosis. Both conserved end residues are part of each CDR3. A D gene is named only where the DNA matches it firmly.

TRBJ2-5 | TRBD2 | TRBV20-1 | TGCAGTGCTAAGGGCTCGGAGCGGGGGATGCTAGAGACCCAGTACTTC | CSAKGSERGMLETQYF
TRBJ2-1 | NA | TRBV7-3 | TGTGCCAGGCTAATTGGACAGAAAAATAGCTCCTACAATGAGCAGTTCTTC | CARLIGQKNSSYNEQFF
TRBJ1-1 | NA | TRBV7-9 | TGTGCCAGCAGCTTAGCGCATGCAGAGAACACTGAAGCTTTCTTT | CASSLAHAENTEAFF
TRBJ1-5 | NA | TRBV6-5 | TGTGCCAGCACCCACTCCCCCAATCAGCCCCAGCATTTT | CASTHSPNQPQHF
TRBJ1-5 | NA | TRBV6-2/TRBV6-3 | TGTGCCAGCAGTTACGGGTTTATATCAGGCAGAGGCAATCAGCCCCAGCATTTT | CASSYGFISGRGNQPQHF
TRBJ2-7 | NA | TRBV27 | TGTGCCAGCAATTTTACCAGGGGATTCTCTTTTGACGAGCAGTACTTC | CASNFTRGFSFDEQYF
TRBJ2-7 | TRBD2 | TRBV7-9 | TGTGCCAGCAGCTTAGAGTGGGAGGGCCCCTACGAGCAGTACTTC | CASSLEWEGPYEQYF
TRBJ1-6 | NA | TRBV7-9 | TGTGCCAGCAGCTCAGCTACGGGGGCAAGTTCACCCCTCCACTTT | CASSSATGASSPLHF
TRBJ1-2 | TRBD1 | TRBV3-1 | TGTGCCAGCAGCCGTCCCGGGACAGCCGGCTACACCTTC | CASSRPGTAGYTF
TRBJ2-7 | NA | TRBV5-1 | TGCGCCAGCAGACCCGGGACGGAGACTTATCACGAGCAGTACTTC | CASRPGTETYHEQYF